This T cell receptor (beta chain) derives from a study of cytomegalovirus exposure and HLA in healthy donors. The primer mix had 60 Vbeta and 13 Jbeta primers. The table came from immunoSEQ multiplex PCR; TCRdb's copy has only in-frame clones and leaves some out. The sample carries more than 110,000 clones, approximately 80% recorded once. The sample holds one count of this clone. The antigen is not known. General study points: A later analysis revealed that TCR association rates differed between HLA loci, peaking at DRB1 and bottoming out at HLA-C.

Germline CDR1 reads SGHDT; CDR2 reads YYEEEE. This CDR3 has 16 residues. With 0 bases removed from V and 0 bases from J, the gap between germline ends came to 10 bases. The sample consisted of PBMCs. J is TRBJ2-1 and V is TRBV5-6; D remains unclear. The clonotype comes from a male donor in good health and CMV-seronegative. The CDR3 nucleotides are TGTGCCAGCAGCTTGGTAGTAATTAGCTCCTACAATGAGCAGTTCTTC. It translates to CASSLVVISSYNEQFF.